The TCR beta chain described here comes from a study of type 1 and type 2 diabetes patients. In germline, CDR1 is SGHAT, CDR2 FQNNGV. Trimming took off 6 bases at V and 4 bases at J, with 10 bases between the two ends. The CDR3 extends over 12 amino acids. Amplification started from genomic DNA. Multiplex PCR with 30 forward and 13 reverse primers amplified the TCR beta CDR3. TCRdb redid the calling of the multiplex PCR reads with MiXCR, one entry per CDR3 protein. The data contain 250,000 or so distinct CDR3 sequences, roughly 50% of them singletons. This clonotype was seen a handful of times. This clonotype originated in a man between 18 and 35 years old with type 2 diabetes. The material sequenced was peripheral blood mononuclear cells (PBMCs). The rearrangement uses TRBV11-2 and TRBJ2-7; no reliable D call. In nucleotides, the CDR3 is TGTGCCAGCAGGGCAGGCTGGTACGAGCAGTACTTC. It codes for CASRAGWYEQYF.